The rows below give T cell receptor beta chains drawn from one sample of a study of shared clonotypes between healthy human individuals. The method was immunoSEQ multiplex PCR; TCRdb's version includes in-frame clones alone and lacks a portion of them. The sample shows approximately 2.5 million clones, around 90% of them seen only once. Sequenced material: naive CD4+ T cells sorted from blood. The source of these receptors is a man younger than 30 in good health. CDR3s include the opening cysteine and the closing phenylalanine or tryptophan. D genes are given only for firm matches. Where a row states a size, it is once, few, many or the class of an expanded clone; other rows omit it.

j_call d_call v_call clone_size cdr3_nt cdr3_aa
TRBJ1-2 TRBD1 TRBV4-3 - TGCGCCAGCAGCCAAGATAGGCAGGGGGCTCGTGGCTACACCTTC CASSQDRQGARGYTF
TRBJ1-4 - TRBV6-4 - TGTGCCAGCAGTGGGGGCAGTGATAATGAAAAACTGTTTTTT CASSGGSDNEKLFF
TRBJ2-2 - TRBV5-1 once TGCGCCAGCGTGGGCGACAACACCGGGGAGCTGTTTTTT CASVGDNTGELFF
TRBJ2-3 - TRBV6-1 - TGTGCCAGCAGCCAACAGGGCACAGATACGCAGTATTTT CASSQQGTDTQYF
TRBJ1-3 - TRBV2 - TGTGCCAGCAGTAGGACGGCTGGAAACACCATATATTTT CASSRTAGNTIYF
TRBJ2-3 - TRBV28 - TGTGCCAGCAGTTCCCCGGGCGCAGATACGCAGTATTTT CASSSPGADTQYF
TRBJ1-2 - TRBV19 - TGTGCCAGTAGCGGGCAGGTGGTATATGGCTACACCTTC CASSGQVVYGYTF
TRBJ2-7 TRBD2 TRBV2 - TGTGCCAGCAGTGAAAGGATAGGACTAGGTTCTGGCGAGCAGTACTTC CASSERIGLGSGEQYF
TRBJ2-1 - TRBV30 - TGTGCCTGGAGTTATGGCTACCGCCGTGAGCAGTTCTTC CAWSYGYRREQFF
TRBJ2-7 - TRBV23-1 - TGCGCCAGGAGAATCCAGGGCTACGAGCAGTACTTC CARRIQGYEQYF
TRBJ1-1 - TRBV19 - TGTGCCAGTAGTATGAAAGGGGGAGGTGGCACTGAAGCTTTCTTT CASSMKGGGGTEAFF
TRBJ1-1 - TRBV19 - TGTGCCAGTAGTATACCAGGGTGGGGTGCTGAAGCTTTCTTT CASSIPGWGAEAFF
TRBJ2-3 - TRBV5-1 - TGCGCCAGCAGTGATAGCGGCGTCCGCACAGATACGCAGTATTTT CASSDSGVRTDTQYF
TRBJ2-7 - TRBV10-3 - TGTGCCATCAGTGTCAGCAGAGACTACGAGCAGTACTTC CAISVSRDYEQYF
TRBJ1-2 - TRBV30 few TGTGCCTGGAGGATCCCAGGGACGGGGGGCTACACCTTC CAWRIPGTGGYTF
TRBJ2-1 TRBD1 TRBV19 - TGTGCCAGTAGTGACAGGGGGCGCGAGGATGAGCAGTTCTTC CASSDRGREDEQFF
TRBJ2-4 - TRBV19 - TGTGCCAGTAGGACACCACTGAACATTCAGTACTTC CASRTPLNIQYF
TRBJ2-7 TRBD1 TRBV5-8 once TGTGCCAGCAGCCTCGGGGACAGGGCTAGCGAGCAGTACTTC CASSLGDRASEQYF
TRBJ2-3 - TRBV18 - TGTGCCAGCTCGGGGATGATGGGGGCAGATACGCAGTATTTT CASSGMMGADTQYF
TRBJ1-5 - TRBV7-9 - TGTGCCAGCAGCTTAGGGACCTACAATCAGCCCCAGCATTTT CASSLGTYNQPQHF
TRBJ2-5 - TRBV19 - TGTGCCAGTAGTAAGGGACTTCTAGAGACCCAGTACTTC CASSKGLLETQYF
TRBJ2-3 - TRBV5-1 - TGCGCCAGCAGCTTGGATGCGGGGGCGGATACGCAGTATTTT CASSLDAGADTQYF
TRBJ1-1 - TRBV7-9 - TGTGCCAGCAGCTCCTTCCAAGGAATCACTGAAGCTTTCTTT CASSSFQGITEAFF
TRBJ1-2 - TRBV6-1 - TGTGCCAGCAGTGAAGCGGGATTCTATGGCTACACCTTC CASSEAGFYGYTF
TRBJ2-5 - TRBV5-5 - TGTGCCAGCAGCTTGCACCTTCTGAGGGAGGAGACCCAGTACTTC CASSLHLLREETQYF
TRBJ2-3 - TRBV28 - TGTGCCAGCAGTTCCCCCTTCGGTTTGACAGATACGCAGTATTTT CASSSPFGLTDTQYF
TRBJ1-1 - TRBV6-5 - TGTGCCAGCAGTCGGGGGACCAACACTGAAGCTTTCTTT CASSRGTNTEAFF
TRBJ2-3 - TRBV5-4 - TGTGCCAGCAGCCCCAGAGGGGAGTCAGATACGCAGTATTTT CASSPRGESDTQYF
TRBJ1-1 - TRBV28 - TGTGCCAGCAGCCGGGGGGAGGGCGGCACTGAAGCTTTCTTT CASSRGEGGTEAFF
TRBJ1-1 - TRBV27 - TGTGCCAGCAGTTTGGCCGACTACGGACAGCCCTTGAACACTGAAGCTTTCTTT CASSLADYGQPLNTEAFF
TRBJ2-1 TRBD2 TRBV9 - TGTGCCAGCAGCGTGACTACCGGGACTAGCGGGACTATTGGGCACAATGAGCAGTTCTTC CASSVTTGTSGTIGHNEQFF
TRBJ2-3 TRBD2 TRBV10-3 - TGTGCCATCAGTCTAGCGGGGAGGACAGATACGCAGTATTTT CAISLAGRTDTQYF
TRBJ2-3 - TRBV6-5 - TGTGCCAGCCGCAACACCCCAGACACAGATACGCAGTATTTT CASRNTPDTDTQYF
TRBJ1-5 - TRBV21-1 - TGTGCCAGCAGGATGACAGGGAGGAATCAGCCCCAGCATTTT CASRMTGRNQPQHF
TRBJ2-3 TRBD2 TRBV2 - TGTGCCAGTTCTTTTCCGGGACTAGCGGGAGTTGATACGCAGTATTTT CASSFPGLAGVDTQYF
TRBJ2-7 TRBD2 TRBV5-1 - TGCGCCAGCAGCTCCCGGACTAGCGGGGGTTACGAGCAGTACTTC CASSSRTSGGYEQYF
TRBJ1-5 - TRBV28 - TGTGCCAGCAGTCCGACAGGTCTCAATCAGCCCCAGCATTTT CASSPTGLNQPQHF